What follows describes a single T cell receptor beta chain. As originally analysed: Estimated nucleated cell counts came from reference gene primer amplification. Assay: immunoSEQ multiplex PCR; the TCRdb copy retains only in-frame clones and omits some. V and J calls and clone size are copied from that table; D and trimming were computed from the DNA. The sample records approximately 100,000 clones, more than 85% being singletons. This specimen comes from a study of blood T cell repertoires in COVID-19. For the study at large: T cells, B-cell-depleted T cells, or PBMCs supplied cDNA or gDNA.

The V gene lost 5 bases and the J gene lost 2 bases, with 15 bases spanning the gap. Germline V gene lookup returns CDR1 LGHDT and CDR2 YNNKEL (reference sequence). This CDR3 contains 15 residues. This receptor was obtained from a man between 60 and 75 years old with acute or convalescent COVID-19. The sample taken for sequencing was peripheral blood. The rearrangement links TRBV3-1 (or the pseudogene TRBV3-2) to TRBJ1-2; a possible D gene is TRBD1 (6 bases). The CDR3 reads CASSSRGGRNYGYTF. The CDR3 DNA reads TGTGCCAGCAGCTCCCGGGGGGGGCGCAACTATGGCTACACCTTC.